These 27 T cell receptor beta chains were all obtained from the same sample, sequenced in a study of OX40 agonist ivuxolimab in advanced cancers. The protocol was immunoSEQ multiplex PCR, while the TCRdb copy is restricted to in-frame clones and leaves out a portion. The sample includes roughly 66,000 clones, about four fifths of them seen just once. The material was CD4+ or CD8+ T cells sorted from blood, obtained in a trial of the OX40 agonist ivuxolimab. Receptor source: an adult with an advanced solid tumor such as melanoma, head and neck, liver or kidney cancer.

The chain is built from TRBV7-6 and TRBJ1-4; D remains ambiguous. This CDR3 is built from 15 residues. Deletions cut 4 bases from V and 3 bases from J, with 12 bases between. Germline V gene lookup returns CDR1 SGHVS and CDR2 FNYEAQ. CDR3 DNA: TGTGCCAGCAGCTCACCCGCCTACGCTAATGAAAAACTGTTTTTT. Translated, it gives CASSSPAYANEKLFF.

V and J are TRBV10-3 and TRBJ2-7; D perhaps matches TRBD1 (5 bases). Germline CDR1 is ENHRY and CDR2 is SYGVKD. With 10 bases removed from V and 6 bases from J, the gap between germline ends came to 13 bases. This CDR3 contains 11 residues. DNA for the CDR3: TGTGCCACGTCTTCAGGGCCCGAGCAGTACTTC. Translating it yields CATSSGPEQYF.

J is TRBJ2-2 and V is TRBV28; no firm D call. The V and J ends lost 2 bases and 5 bases respectively, with 12 bases between them. Germline CDR1 is MDHEN and CDR2 is SYDVKM. The CDR3 length is 15 residues. In DNA form, the CDR3 reads TGTGCCAGCAGTTTAGCTAGTTGGGGTACCGGGGAGCTGTTTTTT. Its protein is CASSLASWGTGELFF. Supplemented by reference TRBV28 and TRBJ2-2, the full variable domain reads DVKVTQSSRYLVKRTGEKVFLECVQDMDHENMFWYRQDPGLGLRLIYFSYDVKMKEKGDIPEGYSVSREKKERFSLILESASTNQTSMYLCASSLASWGTGELFFGEGSRLTVL.

This chain links TRBV7-2 with TRBJ1-1; D unclear. Looked up from germline, CDR1 is SGHTA and CDR2 is FQGNSA. Trimming took off 1 base at V and 0 bases at J, with 6 bases between the two ends. This CDR3 has 14 amino acids. The CDR3 region is CASSLVTMNTEAFF. The CDR3 DNA is TGTGCCAGCAGCTTAGTTACAATGAACACTGAAGCTTTCTTT.

In DNA form, the CDR3 reads TGCGCCAGCAGCCAAGATGAACTAGCGGGCGGGACCCAGTACTTC. This encodes CASSQDELAGGTQYF. The chain carries TRBV4-1 and TRBJ2-5; TRBD2 matches 9 bases. Germline loops: CDR1 MGHRA, CDR2 YSYEKL. Trimming took 0 bases from V and 7 from J; bases not matched to a gene: 6. This CDR3 comprises 15 residues.

V is TRBV10-3 and J is TRBJ1-2; D unclear. The CDR3 spans 12 residues. The V and J ends lost 2 bases and 8 bases respectively, with 9 bases between them. Germline assignment: CDR1 ENHRY and CDR2 SYGVKD. Here the CDR3 reads CAISENPGGYTF. The CDR3 DNA is TGTGCCATCAGTGAGAACCCGGGCGGCTACACCTTC.

The chain joins TRBV5-6 to TRBJ1-1, with a possible D match to TRBD1 (5 bases). In germline, CDR1 is SGHDT, CDR2 YYEEEE. V lost 4 bases and J 10 bases, leaving 26 bases between the germline ends. The CDR3 extends over 16 amino acids. CDR3 bases: TGTGCCAGCAGCCTAACTAAGATCTTACAGGAGGCGGCAGCTTTCTTT. Translating gives CASSLTKILQEAAAFF.

CDR3 sequence (DNA): TGTGCCAGTAGTATAGATAGGCAGGGGACTAGCACAGATACGCAGTATTTT. Protein product: CASSIDRQGTSTDTQYF. The chain couples TRBV19 to TRBJ2-3; D is possibly TRBD1 or TRBD2 (6 bases each). Germline V gene sequence: CDR1 LNHDA, CDR2 SQIVND (reference sequence). V lost 0 bases, J lost 0 bases, and 13 bases lay in between. The CDR3 totals 17 residues.

The V gene is TRBV18, the J gene TRBJ2-1, with 10 bases that match TRBD2. CDR1 is KGHSH, CDR2 LQKENI, per germline. V was clipped by 6 bases and J by 9 bases; unmatched bases: 8. The CDR3 covers 14 residues. CDR3 loop: CASSLAGEVAEQFF. The CDR3 DNA reads as TGTGCCAGCTCGCTAGCGGGAGAAGTAGCTGAGCAGTTCTTC. The complete variable domain, with remaining parts taken from reference TRBV18 and TRBJ2-1, reads NAGVMQNPRHLVRRRGQEARLRCSPMKGHSHVYWYRQLPEEGLKFMVYLQKENIIDESGMPKERFSAEFPKEGPSILRIQQVVRGDSAAYFCASSLAGEVAEQFFGPGTRLTVL.

This clone was seen only a few times. V and J are TRBV10-1 and TRBJ1-5, with D uncertain. Germline loops: CDR1 WNHNN, CDR2 SYGVQD (reference sequence). This CDR3 is 14 amino acids long. V was trimmed by 0 bases and J by 7 bases, leaving 10 bases between them. CDR3 protein: CASSESGKGQPQHF. The CDR3 nucleotides are TGCGCCAGCAGTGAGTCAGGGAAGGGACAGCCCCAGCATTTT.

The chain combines TRBV7-9 with TRBJ2-1; tentatively, D is TRBD1 or TRBD2 (7 bases each). CDR1 and CDR2 (germline): SEHNR, FQNEAQ (reference sequence). The V gene lost 5 bases and the J gene lost 7 bases, with 24 bases spanning the gap. The CDR3 totals 17 residues. The CDR3: CASSRSLAEGARNEQFF. Written as DNA, the CDR3 is TGTGCCAGCAGCCGGTCCCTAGCGGAGGGGGCCCGGAATGAGCAGTTCTTC.

The rearrangement links TRBV5-1 to TRBJ1-1, with TRBD1 identical over 8 bases. Germline values: CDR1 SGHRS, CDR2 YFSETQ. V gave up 0 bases and J gave up 2 bases; unmatched junction bases: 9. This CDR3 is 17 amino acids long. The CDR3: CASSLAIQGAGNTEAFF. CDR3 sequence (DNA): TGCGCCAGCAGCTTGGCCATTCAGGGGGCGGGTAACACTGAAGCTTTCTTT.

The V and J genes are TRBV10-3 and TRBJ2-1, with 10 bases that match TRBD2. The J segment lost 0 bases and the V segment lost 3 bases, leaving 2 bases of the junction unmatched. Germline V gene lookup returns CDR1 ENHRY and CDR2 SYGVKD. The CDR3 contains 16 residues. The CDR3 loop reads CAISDSSGSSYNEQFF. CDR3 DNA: TGTGCCATCAGTGATTCTAGCGGGAGCTCCTACAATGAGCAGTTCTTC.

This clone was observed at least ten times. The J gene is TRBJ1-2, the V gene TRBV6-5; weak D call: TRBD1 (6 bases). This CDR3 is 15 amino acids long. Germline V gives CDR1 MNHEY, CDR2 SVGAGI. Trimming took off 4 bases at V and 5 bases at J, with 17 bases between the two ends. This CDR3 reads CASSSDSLHRYGYTF. DNA for the CDR3: TGTGCCAGCAGTTCGGACAGCCTGCACCGTTATGGCTACACCTTC.

CDR3 sequence reads: CASSFRSNTGELFF. CDR3 nucleotide sequence: TGTGCCAGCAGCTTTCGGTCGAACACCGGGGAGCTGTTTTTT. V and J are TRBV7-9 and TRBJ2-2, with unresolved D. Deletions cut 3 bases from V and 0 bases from J, with 5 bases between. Germline CDR1 SEHNR, CDR2 FQNEAQ (reference sequence). This CDR3 has 14 amino acids.

The chain carries TRBV29-1 and TRBJ2-5; D is ambiguous. The CDR3 spans 11 residues. CDR1 and CDR2 from the germline V gene are SQVTM and ANQGSEA. The germline V and J ends were trimmed by 7 bases and 5 bases, with 11 bases remaining between them. This CDR3 is CSGFGAETQYF. CDR3 DNA sequence: TGCAGCGGTTTTGGTGCCGAGACCCAGTACTTC. The full variable domain, rest sourced from reference TRBV29-1 and TRBJ2-5, is SAVISQKPSRDICQRGTSLTIQCQVDSQVTMMFWYRQQPGQSLTLIATANQGSEATYESGFVIDKFPISRPNLTFSTLTVSNMSPEDSSIYLCSGFGAETQYFGPGTRLLVL.

This clone occurred once. The chain links TRBV19 to TRBJ1-2; 7 positions agree with TRBD1. This CDR3 is 13 amino acids long. V shed 10 bases, J shed 4 bases, and the junction held 9 bases outside the gene matches. CDR1 and CDR2 (germline): LNHDA, SQIVND (reference sequence). CDR3 sequence reads: CATNRGYSYGYTF. The CDR3 nucleotides are TGTGCCACCAACAGGGGTTACAGCTATGGCTACACCTTC.

The rearrangement joins TRBV30 to TRBJ2-5, with TRBD2 identical over 11 bases. Germline V CDR1 and CDR2: GTSNPN, SVGIG (reference sequence). This CDR3 region has 15 residues. The ends lost 5 bases at V and 5 bases at J; junction bases unmatched: 10. CDR3 sequence reads: CAWDIAGGRGETQYF. The CDR3 region has the DNA TGTGCCTGGGATATAGCGGGAGGGAGGGGGGAGACCCAGTACTTC.

The chain combines TRBV6-5 with TRBJ2-1; 8 bases fit TRBD2. Per the germline V gene, CDR1 is MNHEY and CDR2 is SVGAGI. The CDR3 runs to 15 residues. The trim removed 2 bases at V and 5 bases at J, leaving 5 bases unmatched. CDR3 bases: TGTGCCAGCAGTTACGGCGGGAGGCCTAACAATGAGCAGTTCTTC. This encodes CASSYGGRPNNEQFF.

The chain combines TRBV25-1 with TRBJ2-7; maybe TRBD1 (7 bases). CDR3 length: 16 residues. The ends were cut back, 3 bases at V and 3 bases at J, with 18 bases in the middle. The germline gives CDR1 MGHDK, CDR2 SYGVNS. CDR3 amino acids: CASSDRGQGGHYEQYF. CDR3 DNA sequence: TGTGCCAGCAGTGACAGGGGTCAGGGGGGACACTACGAGCAGTACTTC.

CDR3 sequence (DNA): TGCGCCAGCAGCTCGGGAGAGAGCCACTATGGCTACACCTTC. This sequence encodes CASSSGESHYGYTF. The V gene is TRBV5-1, the J gene TRBJ1-2; D is undetermined. The CDR3 runs 14 residues. Germline loops: CDR1 SGHRS, CDR2 YFSETQ. Trimming pared 3 bases from V and 3 bases from J, leaving 12 bases between.

This chain uses TRBV4-1 with TRBJ2-5; TRBD1 aligns across 10 bases. Germline values: CDR1 MGHRA, CDR2 YSYEKL. V dropped 1 base and J dropped 4; count of bases not matched to a gene: 0. The CDR3 consists of 14 residues. The CDR3 coding sequence is TGCGCCAGCAGCCAAGGGGACAGGGGAGAGACCCAGTACTTC. Its translation: CASSQGDRGETQYF.

This clone turned up a few times. The chain is built from TRBV7-6 and TRBJ2-1; 10 bases line up with TRBD2. Germline-derived CDR1 and CDR2 are SGHVS and FNYEAQ. The J segment lost 9 bases and the V segment lost 1 base, leaving 6 bases of the junction unmatched. The CDR3 has 15 amino acids. The CDR3 here is CASSLVASGGGEQFF. The CDR3 bases are TGTGCCAGCAGCTTAGTCGCTAGCGGGGGCGGTGAGCAGTTCTTC. Looking up the rest from reference TRBV7-6 and TRBJ2-1 gives the full variable domain: GAGVSQSPRYKVTKRGQDVALRCDPISGHVSLYWYRQALGQGPEFLTYFNYEAQQDKSGLPNDRFSAERPEGSISTLTIQRTEQRDSAMYRCASSLVASGGGEQFFGPGTRLTVL.

The V gene is TRBV10-2, the J gene TRBJ2-1; 13 bases match TRBD2. Trimming took 8 bases from V and 8 from J; bases not matched to a gene: 6. The CDR3 runs 14 residues. CDR1 and CDR2 (germline): WSHSY, SAAADI. CDR3: CASGLAGVGDEQFF. The CDR3, as DNA: TGCGCCAGCGGACTAGCGGGGGTGGGCGATGAGCAGTTCTTC.

V and J are TRBV19 and TRBJ2-3; a weak D match, TRBD1 (6 bases). This CDR3 contains 14 residues. Germline V lookup: CDR1 LNHDA, CDR2 SQIVND (reference sequence). Trimming took off 6 bases at V and 2 bases at J, with 12 bases between the two ends. CDR3 in amino acids: CASSSRGSTDTQYF. In DNA, the CDR3 is TGTGCCAGTAGCTCCAGGGGTTCCACAGATACGCAGTATTTT.

This chain uses TRBV14 with TRBJ1-4; D not resolved. The V end was cut by 5 bases, the J end by 8 bases, with 6 bases between. The germline V gene encodes CDR1 SGHDN and CDR2 FVKESK. The CDR3 spans 11 residues. The CDR3 sequence is CASSVKEKLFF. The CDR3 region has the DNA TGTGCCAGCAGCGTGAAGGAAAAACTGTTTTTT. Combining the CDR3 with reference TRBV14 and TRBJ1-4 gives the whole variable domain EAGVTQFPSHSVIEKGQTVTLRCDPISGHDNLYWYRRVMGKEIKFLLHFVKESKQDESGMPNNRFLAERTGGTYSTLKVQPAELEDSGVYFCASSVKEKLFFGSGTQLSVL.

The chain uses TRBV29-1 and TRBJ2-3, with no clear D. Trimming left V 4 bases short and J 2 bases short, with 16 bases between. Germline CDR1 and CDR2: SQVTM and ANQGSEA. The CDR3 runs 15 residues. The CDR3 DNA reads TGCAGCGTTGTTTCTCTTTGGACGTACACAGATACGCAGTATTTT. This gives the protein CSVVSLWTYTDTQYF.